These 20 T cell receptor beta chains originate from one sample sequenced in a study of blood T cell repertoires in COVID-19. The data were produced by immunoSEQ multiplex PCR, yet TCRdb's version contains in-frame clones alone and is incomplete. The table lists almost 300,000 clones, around 87% of them singletons. Sequenced sample: peripheral blood. The source is an older man with acute or convalescent COVID-19.

This clone was seen more than once but under ten times. V usage is TRBV7-9 and J usage is TRBJ1-1; D call uncertain. V gave up 1 base and J gave up 0 bases, with 6 bases separating them. The CDR3 consists of 14 residues. Germline assignment: CDR1 SEHNR and CDR2 FQNEAQ (reference sequence). The CDR3, as DNA: TGTGCCAGCAGCTTAGGGGGAGTGAACACTGAAGCTTTCTTT. Translating it yields CASSLGGVNTEAFF.

This clone was seen at least ten times. V gene TRBV3-1 (or the pseudogene TRBV3-2) combines with J gene TRBJ2-7, with 14 bases matching TRBD2. The CDR3 loop spans 16 amino acids. V dropped 3 bases and J dropped 4; count of bases not matched to a gene: 5. CDR1 and CDR2 from the germline V gene are LGHDT and YNNKEL (reference sequence). The CDR3 spells CASSHPGTSGSYEQYF. CDR3 nucleotides: TGTGCCAGCAGCCATCCAGGGACTAGCGGGAGTTACGAGCAGTACTTC.

The chain has TRBV6-5 and TRBJ1-5, with D possibly matching TRBD1 (5 bases). This CDR3 has 12 residues. V was cut by 6 bases and J by 6 bases, with 9 bases left in between. The germline V gene encodes CDR1 MNHEY and CDR2 SVGAGI. The CDR3 here is CASRNQGQPQHF. The CDR3 DNA follows: TGTGCCAGCAGAAACCAGGGTCAGCCCCAGCATTTT.

The gene calls are TRBV2 and TRBJ1-2; D is unclear. The germline gives CDR1 SNHLY, CDR2 FYNNEI. The CDR3 consists of 12 residues. Trimming left V 4 bases short and J 4 bases short, with 7 bases between. The CDR3 region is CASSVSVYGYTF. Here the CDR3 DNA reads TGTGCCAGCAGTGTGTCAGTCTATGGCTACACCTTC.

V and J are TRBV11-2 and TRBJ2-3; 8 bases are a match to TRBD1. CDR3 length equals 15 residues. Germline V gene data show CDR1 as SGHAT and CDR2 as FQNNGV. After removal of 5 bases from V and 9 bases from J, the junction contained 13 bases not matched to a gene. The CDR3 spells CASSPRTGSPGTQYF. The CDR3 region has the DNA TGTGCCAGCAGCCCCCGGACAGGGTCCCCCGGGACGCAGTATTTT.

The chain has TRBV5-6 and TRBJ2-7; D is unresolved. The CDR3 consists of 12 residues. Germline V CDR1 and CDR2: SGHDT, YYEEEE. The V end was cut by 2 bases, the J end by 3 bases, with 6 bases between. This CDR3 reads CASSFSLYEQYF. Written as DNA, the CDR3 is TGTGCCAGCAGCTTCTCACTCTACGAGCAGTACTTC.

This clone occurred once. The chain employs TRBV3-1 (or the pseudogene TRBV3-2) and TRBJ1-2; 11 nucleotides match TRBD1. This CDR3 region has 15 residues. J was trimmed by 5 bases and V by 4 bases; bases with no gene match: 6. In germline, CDR1 is LGHDT, CDR2 YNNKEL (reference sequence). The CDR3 protein is CASSRGTGGMYGYTF. As DNA, the CDR3 is TGTGCCAGCAGCCGAGGGACAGGGGGTATGTATGGCTACACCTTC.

This chain uses TRBV5-1 with TRBJ2-3; 7 nucleotides match TRBD1. The CDR3 is 16 residues long. Trimming removed 2 bases from V and 3 bases from J; junction bases left unmatched: 9. The germline gives CDR1 SGHRS, CDR2 YFSETQ. The DNA for the CDR3 is TGCGCCAGCAGCTTTATAGGGGGCTCGACGACAGATACGCAGTATTTT. This codes for CASSFIGGSTTDTQYF.

The J gene is TRBJ1-4, the V gene TRBV7-9, with 8 bases fitting TRBD1. V trimming: 5 bases; J trimming: 5 bases; junction bases outside the gene matches: 7. The germline V gene has CDR1 SEHNR and CDR2 FQNEAQ (reference sequence). This CDR3 has 15 residues. In DNA, the CDR3 is TGTGCCAGCAGCCAGAGACAGGGGTTGAATGAAAAACTGTTTTTT. Amino acid sequence: CASSQRQGLNEKLFF.

V is TRBV4-2 and J is TRBJ1-6; 9 bases line up with TRBD1. Germline V gene lookup returns CDR1 LGHNA and CDR2 YNFKEQ. The V gene end was trimmed by 1 base and the J gene end by 9 bases; junction bases not matched to a gene: 4. The CDR3 spans 15 residues. The CDR3 DNA follows: TGTGCCAGCAGCCAAGGGGGACAGGGAGGTTCACCCCTCCACTTT. Protein product: CASSQGGQGGSPLHF.

The V call is TRBV30, the J call TRBJ1-6, with D maybe TRBD1 (5 bases). Germline V gene lookup returns CDR1 GTSNPN and CDR2 SVGIG (reference sequence). V gave up 0 bases and J gave up 7 bases, with 16 bases separating them. The CDR3 runs to 16 residues. The CDR3 is CAWSVWRSTGNSPLHF. CDR3 nucleotides: TGTGCCTGGAGTGTATGGAGAAGTACAGGAAATTCACCCCTCCACTTT.

The chain joins TRBV7-9 to TRBJ2-1; 11 positions match TRBD1. The CDR3 has 15 amino acids. Germline V gene sequence: CDR1 SEHNR, CDR2 FQNEAQ (reference sequence). The V and J ends lost 5 bases and 4 bases, in that order; junction bases with no gene match: 4. CDR3 bases: TGTGCCAGCAGCGTCGGGACAGGGGGATACAATGAGCAGTTCTTC. This translates into CASSVGTGGYNEQFF.

This chain joins TRBV6-6 and TRBJ2-3; 12 bases line up with TRBD1. The CDR3 has 16 residues. With V trimmed by 4 bases and J by 5 bases, 7 bases remained unmatched. The germline V gene has CDR1 MNHNY and CDR2 SVGAGI (reference sequence). The CDR3 DNA is TGTGCCAGCAGTTCCCGGGACAGGGGGCGAGTAGATACGCAGTATTTT. Its translation is CASSSRDRGRVDTQYF.

Concerning this clone itself: The same CDR3 arises from other DNA sequences in this sample as well. This rearrangement joins TRBV6-5 to TRBJ1-5; D is ambiguous. This CDR3 spans 13 amino acids. V was clipped by 6 bases and J by 3 bases, with 9 bases between them. Germline CDR1 MNHEY, CDR2 SVGAGI. The CDR3 DNA sequence: TGTGCCAGCAGCCCCCGGGACAATCAGCCCCAGCATTTT. Residues: CASSPRDNQPQHF.

This chain connects TRBV4-2 to TRBJ2-3, with 11 nucleotides matching TRBD2. V was pared by 3 bases and J by 3 bases, with 5 bases of the junction left unmatched. This CDR3 has 16 residues. From germline, CDR1 is LGHNA and CDR2 YNFKEQ. The CDR3, as DNA: TGTGCCAGCAGCCATCCTACTAGCGGGGGAACAGATACGCAGTATTTT. Translating gives CASSHPTSGGTDTQYF.

V is TRBV2 and J is TRBJ2-1; no definite D call. V shed 8 bases and J shed 7 bases, with 6 bases lying between them. The V gene's germline CDR1 is SNHLY and CDR2 FYNNEI. This CDR3 has 10 residues. The CDR3 sequence: CASLENEQFF. The CDR3 DNA reads TGTGCCAGCCTCGAGAATGAGCAGTTCTTC.

V usage is TRBV19 and J usage is TRBJ2-7; D might be TRBD2 (6 bases). The CDR3 spans 16 residues. CDR1 LNHDA and CDR2 SQIVND come from the germline V gene (reference sequence). V was cut by 5 bases and J by 0 bases, with 17 bases left in between. In DNA, the CDR3 is TGTGCCAGTAGTCTTCGACTAGTCTCCTCCTCCTACGAGCAGTACTTC. It codes for CASSLRLVSSSYEQYF.

The J gene is TRBJ1-5, the V gene TRBV5-5; possibly TRBD1 for D (6 bases). The germline V gene encodes CDR1 SGHKS and CDR2 YYEKEE (reference sequence). V gave up 4 bases and J gave up 9 bases, with 17 bases separating them. The CDR3 has 14 amino acids. For the CDR3, the DNA is TGTGCCAGCAGCCTCGGACAGATAATCAGGCCCCAGCATTTT. Protein product: CASSLGQIIRPQHF.

This clone is a singleton in its sample. The gene calls are TRBV7-4 and TRBJ1-5; D perhaps matches TRBD1 (6 bases). The CDR3 is 14 amino acids. V was shortened by 9 bases and J by 0 bases, with 12 bases between the two germline ends. CDR1 and CDR2 from the germline V gene are SGHVT and SQSDAQ. The CDR3 DNA reads as TGTGCCAGAGGCGCAGGGGATAGCAATCAGCCCCAGCATTTT. Its translation is CARGAGDSNQPQHF.

The rearrangement uses TRBV19 and TRBJ1-5; a possible D gene is TRBD1 (6 bases). CDR3 length: 15 residues. Trimming took off 3 bases at V and 3 bases at J, with 12 bases between the two ends. The germline V gene encodes CDR1 LNHDA and CDR2 SQIVND (reference sequence). Here the CDR3 DNA reads TGTGCCAGTAGTATGAGGGGGACCGCCAATCAGCCCCAGCATTTT. Its protein product is CASSMRGTANQPQHF.